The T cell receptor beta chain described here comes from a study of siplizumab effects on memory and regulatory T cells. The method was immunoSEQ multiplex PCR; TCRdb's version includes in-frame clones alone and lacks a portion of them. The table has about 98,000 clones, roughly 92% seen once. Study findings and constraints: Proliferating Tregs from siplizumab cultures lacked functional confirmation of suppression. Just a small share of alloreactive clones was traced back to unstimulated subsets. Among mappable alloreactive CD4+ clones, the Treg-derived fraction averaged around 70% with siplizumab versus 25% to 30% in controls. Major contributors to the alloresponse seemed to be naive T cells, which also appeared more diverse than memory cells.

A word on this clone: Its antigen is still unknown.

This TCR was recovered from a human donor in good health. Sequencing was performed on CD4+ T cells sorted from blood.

CDR3: CASSLGGLEGTYNEQFF. The CDR3 DNA reads TGTGCCAGCAGCTTGGGGGGTCTCGAGGGGACATACAATGAGCAGTTCTTC. V usage is TRBV5-4 and J usage is TRBJ2-1, with a possible D match to TRBD1 (6 bases). V was shortened by 0 bases and J by 4 bases, with 17 bases between the two germline ends. CDR3 size: 17 residues. CDR1 is SGHNT, CDR2 YYREEE, per germline (reference sequence).